Sequencing of this TCR beta chain was carried out in a study of HIV-infected children after antiretroviral therapy interruption. Described treatment: PENTA 11 planned treatment interruption arm or continuous ART arm. The TCR library was built from RNA with a 3' RACE protocol and unique molecular identifiers. Via MiXCR, TCRdb re-called the 3' RACE reads, giving one row per CDR3 protein. The sample comprises more than 75,000 distinct CDR3 sequences, about 6.9% of which are singletons, and roughly 1.1% rests with the top ten. This clonotype was observed at least ten times. Relative to the germline gene, one junction end is altered; a read error may explain this. This CDR3 is 15 amino acids long. Germline V CDR1 and CDR2: SGHRS, YFSETQ.

The material was CD45RA+ CD4+ T cells from PBMCs, pooled from several time points, obtained from a donor given antiretroviral therapy, either interrupted or continuous. Subset meaning: naive CD4+ CD45RA+ CD45RO- T cells. V is TRBV5-1 and J is TRBJ2-1; D is possibly TRBD2 (6 bases). The receptor was derived from a pool of human donors with HIV. In nucleotides, the CDR3 is TGCGCCTGCAGCCCGGGAGTCCCTCGCATCGATGAGCAGTTCTTC. Translation gives CACSPGVPRIDEQFF.